These 13 T cell receptor beta chains were sequenced from one sample in a study of cytomegalovirus exposure and HLA in healthy donors. Primers: 60 Vbeta forward and 13 Jbeta reverse. Clones were read by immunoSEQ multiplex PCR, and TCRdb kept only the in-frame ones, dropping some. There are 240,000 or so clones in the sample; roughly 82% occur only once, and 5% to 6.5% lies in the top ten. Sample: PBMCs. The source of these receptors is a woman aged 40 to 50 in good health and CMV-seropositive.

The J gene is TRBJ2-3, the V gene TRBV5-1, with TRBD2 identical over 7 bases. This CDR3 comprises 15 residues. The germline gives CDR1 SGHRS, CDR2 YFSETQ. Losses at the gene ends were 5 bases for V and 1 base for J; bases not matched to a gene: 7. CDR3 sequence: CASSVAGVGTDTQYF. The CDR3 DNA reads TGCGCCAGCAGTGTCGCGGGAGTAGGCACAGATACGCAGTATTTT.

This clone appeared a few times. This chain uses TRBV11-1 with TRBJ1-2, with a tentative D call TRBD1 (6 bases). CDR3 length: 15 residues. Germline assignment: CDR1 SGHAT and CDR2 FQDESV (reference sequence). Trimming removed 7 bases from V and 3 bases from J, with 18 bases in between. CDR3 nucleotide sequence: TGTGCCAGCACCTCGGACAGTTACTCCGACTATGGCTACACCTTC. This translates into CASTSDSYSDYGYTF.

The V gene is TRBV4-2, the J gene TRBJ2-1, with TRBD2 identical over 8 bases. Trimming removed 0 bases from V and 1 base from J; junction bases left unmatched: 2. Germline V gene lookup returns CDR1 LGHNA and CDR2 YNFKEQ. The CDR3 spans 16 residues. CDR3 nucleotides: TGTGCCAGCAGCCAAGAAGCGGGAGCGTCCTACAATGAGCAGTTCTTC. It codes for CASSQEAGASYNEQFF.

This rearrangement joins TRBV11-2 to TRBJ2-1; no definite D call. The germline V gene has CDR1 SGHAT and CDR2 FQNNGV. The germline V and J ends were trimmed by 6 bases and 6 bases, with 9 bases remaining between them. The CDR3 consists of 12 residues. DNA of the CDR3: TGTGCCAGCAGGCCTCTGAGCAATGAGCAGTTCTTC. This translates into CASRPLSNEQFF. Complete variable domain (other parts from reference TRBV11-2 and TRBJ2-1): EAGVAQSPRYKIIEKRQSVAFWCNPISGHATLYWYQQILGQGPKLLIQFQNNGVVDDSQLPKDRFSAERLKGVDSTLKIQPAKLEDSAVYLCASRPLSNEQFFGPGTRLTVL.

The chain is built from TRBV11-3 and TRBJ2-1; 11 nucleotides align to TRBD2. Per the germline V gene, CDR1 is SGHNT and CDR2 is YENEEA. The CDR3 length is 15 residues. V was clipped by 4 bases and J by 4 bases; unmatched bases: 3. CDR3: CASSSGLAGYNEQFF. CDR3 nucleotides: TGTGCCAGCAGCTCCGGACTAGCGGGTTACAATGAGCAGTTCTTC. Full variable domain (outside the CDR3, taken from reference TRBV11-3 and TRBJ2-1): EAGVVQSPRYKIIEKKQPVAFWCNPISGHNTLYWYLQNLGQGPELLIRYENEEAVDDSQLPKDRFSAERLKGVDSTLKIQPAELGDSAVYLCASSSGLAGYNEQFFGPGTRLTVL.

The V gene is TRBV4-1, the J gene TRBJ2-5; 9 bases are a match to TRBD2. The germline V gene encodes CDR1 MGHRA and CDR2 YSYEKL. V dropped 2 bases and J dropped 1; count of bases not matched to a gene: 5. This CDR3 spans 16 amino acids. This CDR3 reads CASSQTSGLVQETQYF. The CDR3, as DNA: TGCGCCAGCAGCCAAACTAGCGGGCTCGTCCAAGAGACCCAGTACTTC.

V usage is TRBV19 and J usage is TRBJ2-3; 7 nucleotides agree with TRBD1. This CDR3 has 14 amino acids. Germline values: CDR1 LNHDA, CDR2 SQIVND (reference sequence). V lost 3 bases to trimming and J lost 3 bases; unmatched junction nucleotides: 3. CDR3 coding DNA: TGTGCCAGTAGTATTACAGGGGTAACAGATACGCAGTATTTT. The encoded protein is CASSITGVTDTQYF.

This clone was found a few times. This chain links TRBV7-9 with TRBJ1-1, with D possibly TRBD1 on 6 matching bases. The V and J ends lost 5 bases and 0 bases respectively, with 13 bases between them. Germline CDR1 and CDR2: SEHNR and FQNEAQ (reference sequence). The CDR3 runs to 15 residues. The CDR3 nucleotides are TGTGCCAGCAGCCCGTCACAGGGCTTGAACACTGAAGCTTTCTTT. This encodes CASSPSQGLNTEAFF.

This chain joins TRBV6-4 and TRBJ2-3; 9 bases are a match to TRBD1. This CDR3 has 15 residues. CDR1 and CDR2 (germline): MRHNA, SNTAGT. J was trimmed by 3 bases and V by 3 bases; bases with no gene match: 4. The CDR3 DNA reads TGTGCCAGCAGTGAAACAGGGGGCGCAACAGATACGCAGTATTTT. Translating it yields CASSETGGATDTQYF.

This clone was detected only once. The V and J genes are TRBV5-1 and TRBJ2-1; 11 bases are shared with TRBD2. With V trimmed by 2 bases and J by 5 bases, 6 bases remained unmatched. The CDR3 loop spans 16 amino acids. Germline CDR1 and CDR2: SGHRS and YFSETQ. As DNA, the CDR3 is TGCGCCAGCAGCTTCTGGGTGACTAGCGGGAACAATGAGCAGTTCTTC. Residues: CASSFWVTSGNNEQFF.

CDR3 DNA sequence: TGTGCCAGCAGCTTAACAGCCGATTCACCCCTCCACTTT. Its translation: CASSLTADSPLHF. The rearrangement uses TRBV5-8 and TRBJ1-6; D remains ambiguous. Germline V CDR1 and CDR2: SGHTS, YDEGEE. The CDR3 is 13 amino acids. V was clipped by 2 bases and J by 8 bases, with 8 bases between them.

The rearrangement uses TRBV4-3 and TRBJ1-1; 10 nucleotides line up with TRBD1. Germline-derived CDR1 and CDR2 are LGHNA and YSLEER. V lost 3 bases, J lost 7 bases, and 8 bases stayed unmatched. The CDR3 totals 15 residues. Written as DNA, the CDR3 is TGCGCCAGCAGCCAGGGACAGGGGTCCCAGTTTGAAGCTTTCTTT. The encoded protein is CASSQGQGSQFEAFF.

This clone was seen only once. The chain has TRBV9 and TRBJ2-3, with 10 bases identical to TRBD1. CDR3 length: 16 residues. The junction had 5 bases not matched to a gene; V was cut back by 4 bases and J by 0 bases. Germline assignment: CDR1 SGDLS and CDR2 YYNGEE. CDR3 loop: CASSPGTGVSTDTQYF. The CDR3 DNA reads TGTGCCAGCAGCCCCGGGACAGGGGTCAGCACAGATACGCAGTATTTT.